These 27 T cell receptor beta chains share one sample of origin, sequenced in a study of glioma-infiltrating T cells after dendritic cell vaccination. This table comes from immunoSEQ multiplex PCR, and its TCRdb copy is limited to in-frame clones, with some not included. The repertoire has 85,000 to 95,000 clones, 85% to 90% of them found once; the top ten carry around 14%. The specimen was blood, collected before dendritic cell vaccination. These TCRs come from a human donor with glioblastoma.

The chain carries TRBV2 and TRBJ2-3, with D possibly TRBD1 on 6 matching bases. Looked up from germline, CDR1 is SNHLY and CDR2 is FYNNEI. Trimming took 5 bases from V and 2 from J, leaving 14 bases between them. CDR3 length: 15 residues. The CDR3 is CASSWGQAPTDTQYF. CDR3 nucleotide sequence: TGTGCCAGCAGTTGGGGGCAGGCTCCCACAGATACGCAGTATTTT.

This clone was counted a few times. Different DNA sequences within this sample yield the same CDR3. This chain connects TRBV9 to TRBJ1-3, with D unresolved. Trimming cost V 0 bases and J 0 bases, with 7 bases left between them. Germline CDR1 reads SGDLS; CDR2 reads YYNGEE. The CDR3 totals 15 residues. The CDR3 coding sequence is TGTGCCAGCAGCGTAGGACGCGGCTCTGGAAACACCATATATTTT. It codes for CASSVGRGSGNTIYF.

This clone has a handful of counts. CDR3 nucleotides: TGTGCCAGCAGCTCCGGTCAAAACGGGGAGCTGTTTTTT. It yields the protein CASSSGQNGELFF. The V call is TRBV7-2, the J call TRBJ2-2, with D unresolved. The CDR3 has 13 amino acids. Trimming took off 4 bases at V and 7 bases at J, with 10 bases between the two ends. Germline V CDR1 and CDR2: SGHTA, FQGNSA.

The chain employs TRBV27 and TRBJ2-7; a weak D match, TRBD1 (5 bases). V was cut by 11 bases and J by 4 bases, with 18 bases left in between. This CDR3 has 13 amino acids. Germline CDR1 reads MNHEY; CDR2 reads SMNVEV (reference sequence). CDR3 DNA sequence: TGTGCCTCCGGGCAGGGCCCCATATACGAGCAGTACTTC. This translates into CASGQGPIYEQYF.

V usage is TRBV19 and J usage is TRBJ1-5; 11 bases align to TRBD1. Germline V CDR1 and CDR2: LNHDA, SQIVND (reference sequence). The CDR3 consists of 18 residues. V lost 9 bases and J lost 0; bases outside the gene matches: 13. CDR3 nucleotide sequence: TGTGCCAGCGCCCCCCGGGACAGGGGGTTCAATAGCAATCAGCCCCAGCATTTT. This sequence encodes CASAPRDRGFNSNQPQHF.

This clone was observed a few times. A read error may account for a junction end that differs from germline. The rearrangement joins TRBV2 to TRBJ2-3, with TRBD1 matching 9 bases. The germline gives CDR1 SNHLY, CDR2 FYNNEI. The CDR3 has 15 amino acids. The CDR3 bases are TGTGCCAGCGGTGAACGACAGGGGGTCACAGATACGCAGTATTTT. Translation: CASGERQGVTDTQYF. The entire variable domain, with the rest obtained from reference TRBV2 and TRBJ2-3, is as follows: EPEVTQTPSHQVTQMGQEVILRCVPISNHLYFYWYRQILGQKVEFLVSFYNNEISEKSEIFDDQFSVERPDGSNFTLKIRSTKLEDSAMYFCASGERQGVTDTQYFGPGTRLTVL.

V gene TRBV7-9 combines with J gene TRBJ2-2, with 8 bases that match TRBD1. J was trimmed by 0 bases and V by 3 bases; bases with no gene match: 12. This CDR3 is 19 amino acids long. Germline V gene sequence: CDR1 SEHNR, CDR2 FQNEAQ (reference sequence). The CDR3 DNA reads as TGTGCCAGCAGCTTCGGTTCTGGGACAGGCCCAGCGAACACCGGGGAGCTGTTTTTT. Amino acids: CASSFGSGTGPANTGELFF.

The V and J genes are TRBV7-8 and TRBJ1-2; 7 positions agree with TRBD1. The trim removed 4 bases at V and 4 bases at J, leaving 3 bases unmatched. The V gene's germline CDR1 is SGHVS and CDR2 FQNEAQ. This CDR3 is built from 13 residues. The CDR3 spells CASSWDSFYGYTF. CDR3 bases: TGTGCCAGCAGCTGGGACAGCTTCTATGGCTACACCTTC.

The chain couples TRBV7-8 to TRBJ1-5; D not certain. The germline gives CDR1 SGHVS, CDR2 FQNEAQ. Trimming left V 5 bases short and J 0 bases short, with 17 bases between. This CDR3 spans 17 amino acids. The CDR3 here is CASSPVFIPYSNQPQHF. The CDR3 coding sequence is TGTGCCAGCAGCCCAGTATTTATCCCTTATAGCAATCAGCCCCAGCATTTT.

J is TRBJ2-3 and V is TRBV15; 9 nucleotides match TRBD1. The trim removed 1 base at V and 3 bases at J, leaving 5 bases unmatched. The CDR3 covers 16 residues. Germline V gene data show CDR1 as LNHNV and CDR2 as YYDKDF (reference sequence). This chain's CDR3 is CATSRAGDRATDTQYF. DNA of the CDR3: TGTGCCACCAGCAGAGCCGGGGACAGGGCAACAGATACGCAGTATTTT.

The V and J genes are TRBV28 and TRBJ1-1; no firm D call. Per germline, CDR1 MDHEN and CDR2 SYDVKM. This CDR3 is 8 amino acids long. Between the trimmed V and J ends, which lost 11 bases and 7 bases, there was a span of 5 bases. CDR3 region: CAVGEAFF. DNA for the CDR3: TGTGCCGTCGGTGAAGCTTTCTTT.

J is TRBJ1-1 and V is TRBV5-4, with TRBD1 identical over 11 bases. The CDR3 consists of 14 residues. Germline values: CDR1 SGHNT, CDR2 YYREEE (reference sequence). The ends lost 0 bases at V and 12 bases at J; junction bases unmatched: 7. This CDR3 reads CASSLARTGGTSFF. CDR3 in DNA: TGTGCCAGCAGCTTGGCCCGGACAGGGGGCACGTCTTTCTTT. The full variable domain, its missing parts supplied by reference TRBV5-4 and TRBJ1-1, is ETGVTQSPTHLIKTRGQQVTLRCSSQSGHNTVSWYQQALGQGPQFIFQYYREEENGRGNFPPRFSGLQFPNYSSELNVNALELDDSALYLCASSLARTGGTSFFGQGTRLTVV.

The CDR3, as DNA: TGCAGCGTTAACAAGAACACCGGGGAGCTGTTTTTT. It translates to CSVNKNTGELFF. The chain couples TRBV29-1 to TRBJ2-2; D is ambiguous. The CDR3 contains 12 residues. Trimming took 5 bases from V and 1 from J, leaving 5 bases between them. Looked up from germline, CDR1 is SQVTM and CDR2 is ANQGSEA.

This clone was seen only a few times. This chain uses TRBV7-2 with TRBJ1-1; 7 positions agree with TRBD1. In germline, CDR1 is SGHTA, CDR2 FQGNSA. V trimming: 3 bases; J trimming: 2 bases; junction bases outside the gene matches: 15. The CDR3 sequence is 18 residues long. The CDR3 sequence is CASSFFGRQGRINTEAFF. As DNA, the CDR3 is TGTGCCAGCAGCTTTTTCGGACGACAGGGCCGAATCAACACTGAAGCTTTCTTT.

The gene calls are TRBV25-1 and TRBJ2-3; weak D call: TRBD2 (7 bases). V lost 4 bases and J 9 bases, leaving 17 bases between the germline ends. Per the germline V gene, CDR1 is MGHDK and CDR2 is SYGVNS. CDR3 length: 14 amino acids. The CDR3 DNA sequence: TGTGCCAGCAGTGTGGCGGGGGCCACAGGGACGCAGTATTTT. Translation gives CASSVAGATGTQYF. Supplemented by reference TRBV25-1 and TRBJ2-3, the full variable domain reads EADIYQTPRYLVIGTGKKITLECSQTMGHDKMYWYQQDPGMELHLIHYSYGVNSTEKGDLSSESTVSRIRTEHFPLTLESARPSHTSQYLCASSVAGATGTQYFGPGTRLTVL.

The CDR3 DNA reads as TGTGCCAGCAGTTTATTTGCAGGGGGCTACGAGCAGTACTTC. Translating gives CASSLFAGGYEQYF. The V gene is TRBV27, the J gene TRBJ2-7; 7 nucleotides match TRBD1. This CDR3 contains 14 residues. From germline, CDR1 is MNHEY and CDR2 SMNVEV (reference sequence). V was pared by 1 base and J by 3 bases, with 3 bases of the junction left unmatched.

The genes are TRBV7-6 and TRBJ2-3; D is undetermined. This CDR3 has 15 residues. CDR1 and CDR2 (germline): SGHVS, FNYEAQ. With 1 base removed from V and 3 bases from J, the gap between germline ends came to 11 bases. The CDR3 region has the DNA TGTGCCAGCAGCTTAGGCGCCCTGAGGACAGATACGCAGTATTTT. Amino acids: CASSLGALRTDTQYF.

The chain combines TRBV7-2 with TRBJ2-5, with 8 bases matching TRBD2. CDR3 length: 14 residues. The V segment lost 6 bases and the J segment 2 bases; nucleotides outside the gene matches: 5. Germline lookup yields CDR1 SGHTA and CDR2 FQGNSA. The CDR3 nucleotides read TGTGCCAGCAGACGGGGGGGGTGGCAAGAGACCCAGTACTTC. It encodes CASRRGGWQETQYF.

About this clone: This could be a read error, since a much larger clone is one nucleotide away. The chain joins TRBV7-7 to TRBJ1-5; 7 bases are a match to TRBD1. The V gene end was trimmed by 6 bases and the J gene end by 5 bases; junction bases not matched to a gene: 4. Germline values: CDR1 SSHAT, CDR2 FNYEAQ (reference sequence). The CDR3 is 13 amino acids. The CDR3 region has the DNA TGTGCCAGCAGTAGGGACAGAGATCAGCCCCAGCATTTT. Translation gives CASSRDRDQPQHF.

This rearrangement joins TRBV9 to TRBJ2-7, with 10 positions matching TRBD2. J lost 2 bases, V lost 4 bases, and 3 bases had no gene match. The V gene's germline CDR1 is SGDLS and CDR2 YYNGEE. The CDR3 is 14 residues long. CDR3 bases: TGTGCCAGCAGCCTCACTAGCGGGGCCTACGAGCAGTACTTC. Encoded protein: CASSLTSGAYEQYF.

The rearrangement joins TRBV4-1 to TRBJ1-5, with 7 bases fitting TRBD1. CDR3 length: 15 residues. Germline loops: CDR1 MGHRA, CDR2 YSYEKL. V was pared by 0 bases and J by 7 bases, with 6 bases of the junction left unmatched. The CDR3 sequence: CASSQEATGLQPQHF. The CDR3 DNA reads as TGCGCCAGCAGCCAAGAGGCGACAGGGTTACAGCCCCAGCATTTT.

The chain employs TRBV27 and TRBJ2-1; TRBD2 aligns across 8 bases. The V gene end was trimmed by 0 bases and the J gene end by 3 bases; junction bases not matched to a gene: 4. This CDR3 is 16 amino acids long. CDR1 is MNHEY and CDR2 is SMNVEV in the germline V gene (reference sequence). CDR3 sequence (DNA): TGTGCCAGCAGTTTATCCCCAAGCGGGAGCTACAATGAGCAGTTCTTC. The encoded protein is CASSLSPSGSYNEQFF.

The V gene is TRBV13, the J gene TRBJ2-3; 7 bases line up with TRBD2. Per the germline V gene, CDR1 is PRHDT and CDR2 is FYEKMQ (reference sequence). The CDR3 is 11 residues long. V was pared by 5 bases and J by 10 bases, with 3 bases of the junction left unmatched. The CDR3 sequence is CASSTSEAQYF. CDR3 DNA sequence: TGTGCCAGCAGCACTAGCGAGGCGCAGTATTTT.

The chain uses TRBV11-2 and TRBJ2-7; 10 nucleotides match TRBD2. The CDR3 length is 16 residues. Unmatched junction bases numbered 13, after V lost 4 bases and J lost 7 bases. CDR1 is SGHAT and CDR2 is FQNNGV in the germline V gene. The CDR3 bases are TGTGCCAGCAGCTCCCTCCAAGCGGGAGGGCCGGGGGAGCAGTACTTC. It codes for CASSSLQAGGPGEQYF.

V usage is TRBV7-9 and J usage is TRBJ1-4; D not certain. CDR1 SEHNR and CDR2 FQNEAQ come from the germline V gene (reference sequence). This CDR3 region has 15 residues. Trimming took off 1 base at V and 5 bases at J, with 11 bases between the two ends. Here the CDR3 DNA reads TGTGCCAGCAGCTTAGTTGGCAGTCAAAATGAAAAACTGTTTTTT. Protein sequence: CASSLVGSQNEKLFF.

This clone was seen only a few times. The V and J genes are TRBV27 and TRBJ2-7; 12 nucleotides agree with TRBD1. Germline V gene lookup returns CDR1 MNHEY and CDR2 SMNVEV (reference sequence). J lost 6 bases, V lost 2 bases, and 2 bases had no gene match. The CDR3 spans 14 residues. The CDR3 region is CASSLGTGGSEQYF. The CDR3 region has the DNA TGTGCCAGCAGTTTAGGGACAGGGGGCAGCGAGCAGTACTTC.

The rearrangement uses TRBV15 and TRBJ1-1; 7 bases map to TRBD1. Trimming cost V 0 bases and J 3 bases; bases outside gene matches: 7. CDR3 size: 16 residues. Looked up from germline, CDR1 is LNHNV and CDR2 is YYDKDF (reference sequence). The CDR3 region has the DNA TGTGCCACCAGCAGAGATGGGGCAGGGGGTTACACTGAAGCTTTCTTT. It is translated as CATSRDGAGGYTEAFF. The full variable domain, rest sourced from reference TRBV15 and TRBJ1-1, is DAMVIQNPRYQVTQFGKPVTLSCSQTLNHNVMYWYQQKSSQAPKLLFHYYDKDFNNEADTPDNFQSRRPNTSFCFLDIRSPGLGDTAMYLCATSRDGAGGYTEAFFGQGTRLTVV.